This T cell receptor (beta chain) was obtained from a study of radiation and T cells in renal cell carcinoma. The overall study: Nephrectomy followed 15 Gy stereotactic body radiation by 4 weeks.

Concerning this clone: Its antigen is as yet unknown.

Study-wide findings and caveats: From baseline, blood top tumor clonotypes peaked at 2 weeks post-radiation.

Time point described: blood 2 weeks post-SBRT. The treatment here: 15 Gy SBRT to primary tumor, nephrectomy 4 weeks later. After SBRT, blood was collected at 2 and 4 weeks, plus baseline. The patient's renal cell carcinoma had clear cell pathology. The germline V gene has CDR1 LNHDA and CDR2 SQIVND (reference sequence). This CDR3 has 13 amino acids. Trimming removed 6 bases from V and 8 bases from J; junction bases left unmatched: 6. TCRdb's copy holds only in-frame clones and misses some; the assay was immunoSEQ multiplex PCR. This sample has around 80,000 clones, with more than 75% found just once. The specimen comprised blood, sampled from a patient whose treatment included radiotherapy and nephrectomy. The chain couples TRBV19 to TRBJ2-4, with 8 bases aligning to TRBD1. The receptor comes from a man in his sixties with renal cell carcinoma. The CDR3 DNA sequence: TGTGCCAGTAGCTCGACAGGGGTAGACATTCAGTACTTC. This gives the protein CASSSTGVDIQYF.